This TCR beta chain was profiled in a study of blood T cell repertoires in COVID-19. Overall study: Samples taken during acute and convalescent COVID-19 were collected in the United States, Italy and Spain. From T cells, B-cell-depleted T cells, or PBMCs came the material, which was cDNA or gDNA.

Study processing details: Researchers report that nucleated cell counts were estimated from reference gene primer amplification. Sequencing used immunoSEQ multiplex PCR; TCRdb keeps in-frame clones, though not all of them. That table is the source of V, J and clone size, and D and trimming were worked out from the DNA. The table records tens of thousands of clones, roughly 88% of them present only once. CDR3 length: 11 residues. Germline V gives CDR1 SNHLY, CDR2 FYNNEI. V lost 8 bases, J lost 5 bases, and 9 bases lay in between. This clone was counted between two and nine times. The chain employs TRBV2 and TRBJ1-2; a possible D gene is TRBD1 (5 bases). The sequenced material came from peripheral blood. This clonotype originated in a human donor with active COVID-19. The donor label of this sample is uncertain. The chain's CDR3 is CASGTLYGYTF. CDR3 bases: TGTGCCAGCGGGACTCTTTATGGCTACACCTTC. The full variable domain, in which reference TRBV2 and TRBJ1-2 provide the parts outside the CDR3, is EPEVTQTPSHQVTQMGQEVILRCVPISNHLYFYWYRQILGQKVEFLVSFYNNEISEKSEIFDDQFSVERPDGSNFTLKIRSTKLEDSAMYFCASGTLYGYTFGSGTRLTVV.